Listed below are T cell receptor beta chains from one sample, sequenced in a study of blood T cell repertoires in COVID-19. Measured with immunoSEQ multiplex PCR; TCRdb has only the in-frame clones, and not every one. The table includes roughly 500,000 clones, more than 75% detected once. What was sequenced was PBMCs or T cells enriched from blood (not recorded which). These receptors came from a woman aged 40 to 50 who had recovered from COVID-19. Both conserved end residues are part of each CDR3. Each record gives: CDR3 protein, CDR3 DNA, J gene, V gene, clone size, D gene. D genes are given only for firm matches. Rows give clone size only sometimes, using once, few, many, or a class for an expanded clone.

CDR3aa: CASSYHHRELAYGYTF
CDR3nt: TGTGCCAGCAGTTACCATCACAGGGAGTTAGCCTATGGCTACACCTTC
j_gene: TRBJ1-2
v_gene: TRBV6-5
abundance: .
d_gene: .

CDR3aa: CASSPGPLGNTIYF
CDR3nt: TGCGCCAGCAGCCCAGGGCCCTTGGGAAACACCATATATTTT
j_gene: TRBJ1-3
v_gene: TRBV4-3
abundance: .
d_gene: .

CDR3aa: CASSLFGTGELFF
CDR3nt: TGTGCCAGCAGTTTGTTCGGTACCGGGGAGCTGTTTTTT
j_gene: TRBJ2-2
v_gene: TRBV12-3/TRBV12-4
abundance: .
d_gene: .

CDR3aa: CASSLSAGAYEQYF
CDR3nt: TGTGCCAGCAGCTTATCGGCAGGGGCCTACGAGCAGTACTTC
j_gene: TRBJ2-7
v_gene: TRBV7-2
abundance: .
d_gene: .

CDR3aa: CAVLDSISETQYF
CDR3nt: TGTGCCGTTCTCGACAGTATCTCAGAGACCCAGTACTTC
j_gene: TRBJ2-5
v_gene: TRBV2
abundance: .
d_gene: .

CDR3aa: CASRASSWSEQFF
CDR3nt: TGTGCCAGCAGGGCTAGCAGCTGGTCTGAGCAGTTCTTC
j_gene: TRBJ2-1
v_gene: TRBV27
abundance: .
d_gene: .

CDR3aa: CASGSLGQTNTGELFF
CDR3nt: TGTGCTAGTGGTTCCTTGGGACAGACGAACACCGGGGAGCTGTTTTTT
j_gene: TRBJ2-2
v_gene: TRBV12-5
abundance: .
d_gene: TRBD1

CDR3aa: CASSDRSGAYNEQFF
CDR3nt: TGCGCCAGCAGCGACCGTAGCGGGGCTTACAATGAGCAGTTCTTC
j_gene: TRBJ2-1
v_gene: TRBV5-1
abundance: .
d_gene: TRBD2

CDR3aa: CASSLDVGRGSSSYNEQFF
CDR3nt: TGTGCCAGCAGCTTAGATGTGGGTCGAGGGTCCAGCTCCTACAATGAGCAGTTCTTC
j_gene: TRBJ2-1
v_gene: TRBV11-2
abundance: .
d_gene: .

CDR3aa: CASSFASGNGYTF
CDR3nt: TGTGCCAGCAGTTTCGCCTCGGGAAATGGCTACACCTTC
j_gene: TRBJ1-2
v_gene: TRBV27
abundance: .
d_gene: .

CDR3aa: CASSLASVNTEAFF
CDR3nt: TGTGCCAGCAGCTTAGCTTCAGTGAACACTGAAGCTTTCTTT
j_gene: TRBJ1-1
v_gene: TRBV11-3
abundance: .
d_gene: .

CDR3aa: CASSQDVGLAGASEQFF
CDR3nt: TGCGCCAGCAGCCAGGACGTCGGACTAGCGGGAGCCAGTGAGCAGTTCTTC
j_gene: TRBJ2-1
v_gene: TRBV4-3
abundance: .
d_gene: TRBD2

CDR3aa: CASSLTSGRFPDTQYF
CDR3nt: TGTGCCAGCAGCCTAACTAGCGGGAGGTTCCCAGATACGCAGTATTTT
j_gene: TRBJ2-3
v_gene: TRBV11-2
abundance: .
d_gene: TRBD2

CDR3aa: CASSVLGEGETQYF
CDR3nt: TGTGCCAGCAGCGTACTAGGGGAGGGGGAGACCCAGTACTTC
j_gene: TRBJ2-5
v_gene: TRBV9
abundance: once
d_gene: TRBD2

CDR3aa: CASRSLAGGHNEQFF
CDR3nt: TGTGCCAGCAGGTCGCTAGCGGGAGGACACAATGAGCAGTTCTTC
j_gene: TRBJ2-1
v_gene: TRBV5-4
abundance: .
d_gene: TRBD2

CDR3aa: CASSYRDRGRGEQYF
CDR3nt: TGTGCCAGCAGTTACCGGGACAGGGGGCGCGGTGAGCAGTACTTC
j_gene: TRBJ2-7
v_gene: TRBV6-5
abundance: .
d_gene: TRBD1

CDR3aa: CASSMWGAEAFF
CDR3nt: TGTGCCAGTAGTATGTGGGGGGCTGAAGCTTTCTTT
j_gene: TRBJ1-1
v_gene: TRBV19
abundance: .
d_gene: .

CDR3aa: CASSQELAGQGPYEQYF
CDR3nt: TGTGCCAGCAGCCAAGAGTTGGCCGGACAGGGACCCTACGAGCAGTACTTC
j_gene: TRBJ2-7
v_gene: TRBV4-2
abundance: .
d_gene: TRBD1

CDR3aa: CASSRDRGETQYF
CDR3nt: TGTGCCAGCAGCAGGGACAGAGGAGAGACCCAGTACTTC
j_gene: TRBJ2-5
v_gene: TRBV12-3/TRBV12-4
abundance: .
d_gene: TRBD1

CDR3aa: CASSFYNQPQHF
CDR3nt: TGTGCCAGCAGTTTTTACAATCAGCCCCAGCATTTT
j_gene: TRBJ1-5
v_gene: TRBV27
abundance: few
d_gene: .

CDR3aa: CASSFGAVNTEAFF
CDR3nt: TGTGCCAGCAGCTTTGGGGCCGTGAACACTGAAGCTTTCTTT
j_gene: TRBJ1-1
v_gene: TRBV7-2
abundance: .
d_gene: .

CDR3aa: CATAETGTNEKLFF
CDR3nt: TGTGCCACCGCTGAGACAGGAACTAATGAAAAACTGTTTTTT
j_gene: TRBJ1-4
v_gene: TRBV19
abundance: .
d_gene: .

CDR3aa: CASSQDLRLGQPQHF
CDR3nt: TGCGCCAGCAGCCAAGATTTGAGGTTAGGTCAGCCCCAGCATTTT
j_gene: TRBJ1-5
v_gene: TRBV4-1
abundance: once
d_gene: .

CDR3aa: CASSDSELAFF
CDR3nt: TGTGCCAGCAGTGACTCGGAGCTCGCTTTCTTT
j_gene: TRBJ1-1
v_gene: TRBV2
abundance: .
d_gene: .

CDR3aa: CAWKMGGTGVPNSPLHF
CDR3nt: TGTGCCTGGAAAATGGGGGGGACAGGGGTACCAAATTCACCCCTCCACTTT
j_gene: TRBJ1-6
v_gene: TRBV30
abundance: .
d_gene: TRBD1

CDR3aa: CASSPRDSGGYTF
CDR3nt: TGTGCCAGCAGCCCAAGGGACAGTGGAGGCTACACCTTC
j_gene: TRBJ1-2
v_gene: TRBV21-1
abundance: .
d_gene: .

CDR3aa: CASSQVLADPTDTQYF
CDR3nt: TGTGCCAGCAGCCAAGTACTAGCGGACCCCACAGATACGCAGTATTTT
j_gene: TRBJ2-3
v_gene: TRBV4-2
abundance: .
d_gene: TRBD2

CDR3aa: CASTSRDRFPDTQYF
CDR3nt: TGTGCCAGCACAAGCCGGGACAGGTTTCCAGATACGCAGTATTTT
j_gene: TRBJ2-3
v_gene: TRBV6-5
abundance: .
d_gene: TRBD1

CDR3aa: CASSPRTGGTDTQYF
CDR3nt: TGTGCCAGCAGTCCGCGGACAGGGGGAACAGATACGCAGTATTTT
j_gene: TRBJ2-3
v_gene: TRBV25-1
abundance: .
d_gene: TRBD1

CDR3aa: CASSPRRLAGEADTQYF
CDR3nt: TGTGCCAGCTCACCGCGGAGACTAGCGGGAGAGGCAGATACGCAGTATTTT
j_gene: TRBJ2-3
v_gene: TRBV18
abundance: .
d_gene: TRBD2

CDR3aa: CASSATVSGNTIYF
CDR3nt: TGTGCCAGCAGCGCGACAGTCTCTGGAAACACCATATATTTT
j_gene: TRBJ1-3
v_gene: TRBV9
abundance: few
d_gene: .

CDR3aa: CASSHGGLNTEAFF
CDR3nt: TGTGCCAGCAGCCACGGGGGACTTAACACTGAAGCTTTCTTT
j_gene: TRBJ1-1
v_gene: TRBV7-2
abundance: .
d_gene: .

CDR3aa: CASSDYAGRASYNEQFF
CDR3nt: TGTGCCAGCAGTGATTACGCCGGGAGGGCCTCCTACAATGAGCAGTTCTTC
j_gene: TRBJ2-1
v_gene: TRBV25-1
abundance: .
d_gene: TRBD2

CDR3aa: CASSLWDSGRINEQFF
CDR3nt: TGTGCCAGCAGTTTATGGGATAGCGGGAGGATCAATGAGCAGTTCTTC
j_gene: TRBJ2-1
v_gene: TRBV28
abundance: .
d_gene: TRBD2

CDR3aa: CATSRDRTGGYTF
CDR3nt: TGTGCCACCAGCAGAGATAGGACGGGGGGCTACACCTTC
j_gene: TRBJ1-2
v_gene: TRBV15
abundance: .
d_gene: .

CDR3aa: CASQEGYHQPQHF
CDR3nt: TGTGCCAGCCAAGAGGGTTACCATCAGCCCCAGCATTTT
j_gene: TRBJ1-5
v_gene: TRBV6-5
abundance: .
d_gene: .

CDR3aa: CASGFYGTDRGLSAFF
CDR3nt: TGTGCTAGTGGTTTTTACGGTACAGACAGGGGTTTATCAGCTTTCTTT
j_gene: TRBJ1-1
v_gene: TRBV12-5
abundance: .
d_gene: TRBD1